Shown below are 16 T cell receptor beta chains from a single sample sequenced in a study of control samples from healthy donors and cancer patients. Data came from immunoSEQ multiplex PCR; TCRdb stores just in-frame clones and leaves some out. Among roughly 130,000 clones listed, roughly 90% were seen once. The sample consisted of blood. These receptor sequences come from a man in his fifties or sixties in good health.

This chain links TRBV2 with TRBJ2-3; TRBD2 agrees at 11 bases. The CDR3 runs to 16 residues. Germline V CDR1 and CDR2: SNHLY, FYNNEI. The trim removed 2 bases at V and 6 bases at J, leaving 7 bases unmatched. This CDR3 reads CASSEPSTSGDDTQYF. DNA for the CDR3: TGTGCCAGCAGTGAACCATCGACTAGCGGGGATGATACGCAGTATTTT.

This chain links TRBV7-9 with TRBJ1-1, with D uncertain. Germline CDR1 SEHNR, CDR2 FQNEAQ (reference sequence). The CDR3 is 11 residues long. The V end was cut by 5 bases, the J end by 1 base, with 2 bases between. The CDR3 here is CASSQNTEAFF. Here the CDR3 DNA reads TGTGCCAGCAGCCAGAACACTGAAGCTTTCTTT.

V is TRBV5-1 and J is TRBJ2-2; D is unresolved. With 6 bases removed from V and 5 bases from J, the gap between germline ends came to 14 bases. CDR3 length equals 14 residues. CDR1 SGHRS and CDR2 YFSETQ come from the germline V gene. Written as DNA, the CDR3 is TGCGCCAGCACCCTCAACCTCGGGACCGGGGAGCTGTTTTTT. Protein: CASTLNLGTGELFF.

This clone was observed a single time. The CDR3 bases are TGTGCCAGCAGCCAACGACTAGCGGGAGACACAGATACGCAGTATTTT. It specifies CASSQRLAGDTDTQYF. The V gene is TRBV11-2, the J gene TRBJ2-3, with 12 bases identical to TRBD2. The ends lost 5 bases at V and 2 bases at J; junction bases unmatched: 5. The CDR3 is 16 amino acids. CDR1 SGHAT and CDR2 FQNNGV come from the germline V gene.

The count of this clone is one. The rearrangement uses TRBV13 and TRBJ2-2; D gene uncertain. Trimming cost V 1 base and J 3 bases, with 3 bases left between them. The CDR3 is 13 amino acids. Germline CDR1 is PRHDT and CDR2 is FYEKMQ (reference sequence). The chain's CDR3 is CASSLEDTGELFF. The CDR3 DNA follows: TGTGCCAGCAGCTTAGAGGACACCGGGGAGCTGTTTTTT.

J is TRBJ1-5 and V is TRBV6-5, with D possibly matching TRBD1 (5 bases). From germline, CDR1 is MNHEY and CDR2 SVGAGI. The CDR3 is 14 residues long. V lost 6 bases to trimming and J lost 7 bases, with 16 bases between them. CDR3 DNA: TGTGCCAGCAGCGAGGGGAGAGCCCCCCAGCCCCAGCATTTT. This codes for CASSEGRAPQPQHF.

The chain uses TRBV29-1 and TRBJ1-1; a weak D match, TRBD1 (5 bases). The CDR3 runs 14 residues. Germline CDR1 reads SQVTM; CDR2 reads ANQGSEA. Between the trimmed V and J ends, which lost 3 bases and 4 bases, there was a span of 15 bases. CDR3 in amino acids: CSVETPGHSTEAFF. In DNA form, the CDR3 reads TGCAGCGTTGAGACTCCGGGGCACAGCACTGAAGCTTTCTTT.

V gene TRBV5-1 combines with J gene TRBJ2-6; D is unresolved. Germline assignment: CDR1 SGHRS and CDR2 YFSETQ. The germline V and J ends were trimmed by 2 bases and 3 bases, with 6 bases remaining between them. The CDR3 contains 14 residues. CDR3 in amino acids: CASSFDFGANVLTF. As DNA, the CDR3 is TGCGCCAGCAGCTTTGATTTTGGGGCCAACGTCCTGACTTTC.

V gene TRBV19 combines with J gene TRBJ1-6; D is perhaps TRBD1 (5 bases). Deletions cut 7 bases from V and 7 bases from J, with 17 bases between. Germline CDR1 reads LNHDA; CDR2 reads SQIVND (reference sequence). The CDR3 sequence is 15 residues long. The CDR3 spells CASKRGWLGNSPLHF. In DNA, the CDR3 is TGTGCCAGTAAGCGGGGGTGGTTGGGAAATTCACCCCTCCACTTT.

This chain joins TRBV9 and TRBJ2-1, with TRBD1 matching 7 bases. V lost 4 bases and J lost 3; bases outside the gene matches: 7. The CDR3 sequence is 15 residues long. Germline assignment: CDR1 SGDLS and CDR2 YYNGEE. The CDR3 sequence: CASSPTTGRYNEQFF. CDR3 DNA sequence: TGTGCCAGCAGCCCGACGACAGGGCGCTACAATGAGCAGTTCTTC. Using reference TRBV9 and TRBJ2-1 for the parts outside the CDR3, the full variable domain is DSGVTQTPKHLITATGQRVTLRCSPRSGDLSVYWYQQSLDQGLQFLIQYYNGEERAKGNILERFSAQQFPDLHSELNLSSLELGDSALYFCASSPTTGRYNEQFFGPGTRLTVL.

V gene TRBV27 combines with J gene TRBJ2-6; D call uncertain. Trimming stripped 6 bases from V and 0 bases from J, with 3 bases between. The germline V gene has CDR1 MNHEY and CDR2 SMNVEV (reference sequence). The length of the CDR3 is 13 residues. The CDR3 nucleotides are TGTGCCAGCAGATTCTCTGGGGCCAACGTCCTGACTTTC. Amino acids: CASRFSGANVLTF.

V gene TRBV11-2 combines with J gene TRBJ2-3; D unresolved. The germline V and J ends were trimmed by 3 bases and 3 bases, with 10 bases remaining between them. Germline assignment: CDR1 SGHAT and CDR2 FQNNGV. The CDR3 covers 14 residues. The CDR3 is CASSLGRWTDTQYF. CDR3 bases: TGTGCCAGCAGCTTGGGTCGGTGGACAGATACGCAGTATTTT.

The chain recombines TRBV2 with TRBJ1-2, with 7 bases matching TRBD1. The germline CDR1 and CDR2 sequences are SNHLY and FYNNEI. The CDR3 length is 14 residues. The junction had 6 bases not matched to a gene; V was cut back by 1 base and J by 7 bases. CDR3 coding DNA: TGTGCCAGCAGTGAAGAAGGGGGCGCCTCTGGCTACACCTTC. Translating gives CASSEEGGASGYTF.

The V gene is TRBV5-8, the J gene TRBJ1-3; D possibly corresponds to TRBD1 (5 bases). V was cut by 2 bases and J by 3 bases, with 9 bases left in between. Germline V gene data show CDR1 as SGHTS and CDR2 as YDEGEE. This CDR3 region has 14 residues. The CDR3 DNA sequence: TGTGCCAGCAGCTTAAGGACAAGTGGAAACACCATATATTTT. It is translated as CASSLRTSGNTIYF.

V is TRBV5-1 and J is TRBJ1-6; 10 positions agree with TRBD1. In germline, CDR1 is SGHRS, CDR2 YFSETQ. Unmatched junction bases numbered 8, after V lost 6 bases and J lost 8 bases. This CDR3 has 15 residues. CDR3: CASTKGTGVDSPLHF. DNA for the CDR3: TGCGCCAGCACCAAGGGGACAGGGGTAGATTCACCCCTCCACTTT. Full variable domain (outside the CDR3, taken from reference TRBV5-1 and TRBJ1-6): KAGVTQTPRYLIKTRGQQVTLSCSPISGHRSVSWYQQTPGQGLQFLFEYFSETQRNKGNFPGRFSGRQFSNSRSEMNVSTLELGDSALYLCASTKGTGVDSPLHFGNGTRLTVT.

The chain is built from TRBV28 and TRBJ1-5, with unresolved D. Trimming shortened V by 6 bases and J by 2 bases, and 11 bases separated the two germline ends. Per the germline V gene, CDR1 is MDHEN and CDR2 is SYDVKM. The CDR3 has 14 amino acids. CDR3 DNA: TGTGCCAGCAGCGGATGGTTGGGCAATCAGCCCCAGCATTTT. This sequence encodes CASSGWLGNQPQHF.